Listed below are T cell receptor beta chains from one sample, sequenced in a study of blood T cell repertoires in COVID-19. The protocol was immunoSEQ multiplex PCR, while the TCRdb copy is restricted to in-frame clones and leaves out a portion. Seen here are about 230,000 clones, around 92% observed once, and the top ten hold roughly 4%. The sequenced sample was PBMCs or T cells enriched from blood (not recorded which). The receptors originated from a woman between 25 and 40 years old with acute COVID-19. Both conserved end residues are part of each CDR3. A D gene is named only where the DNA matches it firmly. Clone size, where shown, is once, few, many, or a class for clones that have expanded.

16 | TRBJ2-2 | TRBD1 | TRBV7-6 | NA | TGTGCCAGCAGCTCGGGACAGCCTCTGGGCACCGGGGAGCTGTTTTTT | CASSSGQPLGTGELFF
16 | TRBJ2-7 | TRBD2 | TRBV3-1/TRBV3-2 | NA | TGTGCCAGCAGCCAAGATCGGCTGAGCGGGGGCTACGAGCAGTACTTC | CASSQDRLSGGYEQYF
13 | TRBJ1-2 | TRBD1 | TRBV28 | once | TGTGCCAGCAGTTCCGGGACAGCGTATGGCTACACCTTC | CASSSGTAYGYTF
13 | TRBJ1-2 | NA | TRBV7-8 | few | TGTGCCAGCAGCACACCCCCTAACTATGGCTACACCTTC | CASSTPPNYGYTF
12 | TRBJ1-1 | NA | TRBV15 | NA | TGTGCCACCAGCAGTGCCCAGGGTGAAGCTTTCTTT | CATSSAQGEAFF
14 | TRBJ2-1 | TRBD2 | TRBV6-5 | NA | TGTGCCAGCAGGCGGGGGGGCGGCAACAATGAGCAGTTCTTC | CASRRGGGNNEQFF
14 | TRBJ2-7 | TRBD1 | TRBV19 | NA | TGTGCCAGTAGTAAGGGGGCAGCTTCCTACGAGCAGTACTTC | CASSKGAASYEQYF
11 | TRBJ1-2 | NA | TRBV5-4 | NA | TGTGCCAGCAGCTTGGATCTTGGCTACACCTTC | CASSLDLGYTF
14 | TRBJ2-1 | NA | TRBV20-1 | NA | TGCAGTGCCAGTCCACTGGGACTTCCCAATGAGCAGTTCTTC | CSASPLGLPNEQFF
12 | TRBJ2-1 | NA | TRBV5-6 | NA | TGTGCCAGCAGCTCTGGGGGAGGTGAGCAGTTCTTC | CASSSGGGEQFF
13 | TRBJ2-7 | NA | TRBV5-4 | NA | TGTGCCAGCAGCTTGGACGGAGCCTACGAGCAGTACTTC | CASSLDGAYEQYF
15 | TRBJ2-7 | TRBD1 | TRBV4-2 | NA | TGTGCCAGCAGCCAAGGCCGGACAGGGGCCTACGAGCAGTACTTC | CASSQGRTGAYEQYF
12 | TRBJ2-2 | NA | TRBV10-3 | once | TGTGCCATCACGATAGTTGCCGGGGAGCTGTTTTTT | CAITIVAGELFF
16 | TRBJ2-1 | TRBD2 | TRBV29-1 | NA | TGCAGCGTTGAAGAGACTAGCGGGGGGACTTACAATGAGCAGTTCTTC | CSVEETSGGTYNEQFF
13 | TRBJ2-7 | NA | TRBV12-2 | NA | TGTGCAAGTCGTCCCCCGGCCGGGTACGAGCAGTACTTC | CASRPPAGYEQYF
16 | TRBJ1-2 | NA | TRBV7-6 | NA | TGTGCCAGCAGTCAAATGGCAGCAGGGATTAACTATGGCTACACCTTC | CASSQMAAGINYGYTF
14 | TRBJ2-1 | TRBD1 | TRBV7-2 | NA | TGTGCCAGCAGCTTTGAAACAGGGGGCAATGAGCAGTTCTTC | CASSFETGGNEQFF
15 | TRBJ1-6 | NA | TRBV7-3 | NA | TGTGCCAGCAGCTTAGACAACCAGCGGGGATCACCCCTCCACTTT | CASSLDNQRGSPLHF
13 | TRBJ2-2 | NA | TRBV6-2/TRBV6-3 | NA | TGTGCCAGCAGTTATCCCGACTACGGGGAGCTGTTTTTT | CASSYPDYGELFF
17 | TRBJ2-3 | TRBD2 | TRBV7-2 | NA | TGTGCCAGCAGCTTAGTCCCTAGCGGGGGGCTCGCAGATACGCAGTATTTT | CASSLVPSGGLADTQYF
15 | TRBJ1-1 | TRBD1 | TRBV28 | NA | TGTGCCAGCAGTCCAGCGGGACAGGGGGCACCTGAAGCTTTCTTT | CASSPAGQGAPEAFF
14 | TRBJ1-4 | NA | TRBV5-6 | once | TGTGCCAGCAGCGACGGACAGCTAAATGAAAAACTGTTTTTT | CASSDGQLNEKLFF
14 | TRBJ2-7 | NA | TRBV5-6 | once | TGTGCCAGTGCTGACAGGCTTGGGATCTACGAGCAGTACTTC | CASADRLGIYEQYF
18 | TRBJ1-6 | TRBD1 | TRBV5-4 | NA | TGTGCCAGCAGCTTGTGGCAGGGGGCCGTAAGCCGGAATTCACCCCTCCACTTT | CASSLWQGAVSRNSPLHF
13 | TRBJ1-2 | NA | TRBV4-1 | NA | TGCGCCAGCAGCCTCCGGAGGGAATATGGCTACACCTTC | CASSLRREYGYTF
13 | TRBJ1-6 | NA | TRBV30 | once | TGTGCCTGGGGGTCGGGGGGGAATTCACCCCTCCACTTT | CAWGSGGNSPLHF
15 | TRBJ2-1 | TRBD2 | TRBV6-1 | NA | TGTGCCAGCAGTGAAGCAGGGACTAGCAATAATGAGCAGTTCTTC | CASSEAGTSNNEQFF
13 | TRBJ1-2 | TRBD1 | TRBV2 | few | TGTGGGGAGCCCAGGGGGCGAAACTATGGCTACACCTTC | CGEPRGRNYGYTF
12 | TRBJ2-1 | NA | TRBV3-1/TRBV3-2 | once | TGTGCCAGCAGCCCTTTAGGAGAAGAGCAGTTCTTC | CASSPLGEEQFF
13 | TRBJ1-1 | TRBD1 | TRBV7-2 | NA | TGTGCCAGCAGCTACGACAGGGGGCGTGAAGCTTTCTTT | CASSYDRGREAFF
15 | TRBJ1-1 | TRBD1 | TRBV2 | NA | TGTGCCAGCAGTGAACGTCGACAGGGGGACGCTGAAGCTTTCTTT | CASSERRQGDAEAFF
16 | TRBJ2-1 | NA | TRBV7-2 | NA | TGTGCCAGCAGCCTTAGCGGTGAAGCTTGGTACAATGAGCAGTTCTTC | CASSLSGEAWYNEQFF
13 | TRBJ2-2 | TRBD2 | TRBV29-1 | NA | TGCAGCGTTGTTGGGAGGGGTTCCGGGGAGCTGTTTTTT | CSVVGRGSGELFF
13 | TRBJ1-4 | NA | TRBV15 | NA | TGTGCCACCAGCAGTGCCGGGTCGGAAAAACTGTTTTTT | CATSSAGSEKLFF